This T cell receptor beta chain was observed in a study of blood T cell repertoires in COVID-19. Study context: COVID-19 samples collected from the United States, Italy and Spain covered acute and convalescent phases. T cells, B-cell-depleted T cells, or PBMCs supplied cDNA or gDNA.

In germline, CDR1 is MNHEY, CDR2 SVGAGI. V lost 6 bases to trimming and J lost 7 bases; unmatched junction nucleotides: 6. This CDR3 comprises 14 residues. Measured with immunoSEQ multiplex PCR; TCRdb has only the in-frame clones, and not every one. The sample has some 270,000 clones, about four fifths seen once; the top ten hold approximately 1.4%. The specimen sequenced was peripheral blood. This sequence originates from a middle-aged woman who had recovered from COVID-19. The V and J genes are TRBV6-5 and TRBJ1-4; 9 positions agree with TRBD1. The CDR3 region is CASRAGQGSEKLFF. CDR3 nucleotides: TGTGCCAGCAGAGCGGGACAGGGAAGTGAAAAACTGTTTTTT.